Ten or more counts support the clone carrying this T cell receptor beta chain. Its antigen is not known. The sample originates from a study of T cells in Graves' hyperthyroidism and ophthalmopathy. Study observations and caveats: Blood samples included most of the expanded thyroid clonotypes exceeding 0.001.

Template material for amplifying TCR beta CDR3 regions consisted of RNA transcripts. An initial round of RT-PCR targeting the TCR CDR3 relied on the HTBI primer set. TCRdb re-called the multiplex PCR reads through MiXCR, storing one row per CDR3 protein. Of roughly 660,000 distinct CDR3 sequences in the sample, about 18% were seen once. Pregnant or lactating patients were excluded, as were those with uncontrolled infection or other autoimmune disease. PBMCs came from around 9.7 ml fresh peripheral blood. CDR1 is SGHAT and CDR2 is FQNNGV in the germline V gene. Between the trimmed V and J ends, which lost 7 bases and 2 bases, there was a span of 5 bases. This CDR3 region has 11 residues.

What was sequenced was blood. This chain joins TRBV11-2 and TRBJ1-1; D not certain. The clonotype comes from a man aged 50 to 60 with Graves' hyperthyroidism. This CDR3 is CASMGNTEAFF. CDR3 bases: TGTGCCAGCATGGGAAACACTGAAGCTTTCTTT.